Shown below are 23 T cell receptor beta chains from a single sample sequenced in a study of vaccination and CD4 T cells after COVID-19. Their target antigens are unknown. Treatment denoted: roughly 10-day PBMC culture with coronavirus spike peptide pools or control peptides (ViraFEST assay). Oncomine TCR Beta short-read sequencing was applied to DNA from cultured CD4+ T cells. TCRdb re-called the PCR reads with MiXCR, one entry per CDR3 protein. The sample carries under 15,000 distinct CDR3 sequences, 50% to 75% recorded once. The starting material was CD4+ T cells from blood, cultured in vitro, obtained before SARS-CoV-2 vaccination. The receptors were sampled from a human donor who had recovered from COVID-19.

The rearrangement links TRBV7-8 to TRBJ1-5; no reliable D call. This CDR3 has 15 residues. The V gene lost 1 base and the J gene lost 6 bases, with 13 bases spanning the gap. Germline values: CDR1 SGHVS, CDR2 FQNEAQ. CDR3 amino acids: CASSLVRGNGQPQHF. CDR3 DNA sequence: TGTGCCAGCAGCTTAGTAAGAGGGAACGGTCAGCCCCAGCATTTT.

The chain joins TRBV21-1 to TRBJ2-5; the tabulated D call, TRBD1, remains unverified against the DNA. TRBV21-1 is flagged as a pseudogene. CDR3 length equals 14 residues. CDR3 DNA: TGTGCCAGCAGCAAAGGACAGCACCAAGAGACCCAGTACTTC. It encodes CASSKGQHQETQYF.

The chain joins TRBV7-2 to TRBJ2-1, with TRBD2 matching over 10 bases. This CDR3 has 18 amino acids. From germline, CDR1 is SGHTA and CDR2 FQGNSA. V lost 2 bases and J lost 4; bases outside the gene matches: 11. The CDR3 DNA sequence: TGTGCCAGCAGCTTAAGATTTCAGCGGGGGGGTCTATACAATGAGCAGTTCTTC. It is translated as CASSLRFQRGGLYNEQFF.

The V and J genes are TRBV20-1 and TRBJ1-2; 8 bases align to TRBD1. The CDR3 covers 12 residues. V shed 5 bases and J 7 bases; nucleotides not matched to a gene: 6. Per the germline V gene, CDR1 is DFQATT and CDR2 is SNEGSKA (reference sequence). The CDR3 spells CSADRGSSGYTF. The CDR3 DNA sequence: TGCAGTGCTGACAGGGGTTCCTCTGGCTACACCTTC.

This clonotype ranks as medium-sized. The chain is built from TRBV15 and TRBJ1-5; possibly TRBD1 for D (5 bases). Looked up from germline, CDR1 is LNHNV and CDR2 is YYDKDF (reference sequence). V shed 3 bases and J shed 7 bases, with 13 bases lying between them. The CDR3 has 14 amino acids. The CDR3 coding sequence is TGTGCCACCAGCAGGGGCCAGGGTGAACAGCCCCAGCATTTT. It codes for CATSRGQGEQPQHF.

The chain carries TRBV28 and TRBJ1-6; D call uncertain. The CDR3 covers 12 residues. The V gene's germline CDR1 is MDHEN and CDR2 SYDVKM. The V end was cut by 6 bases, the J end by 9 bases, with 9 bases between. CDR3 amino acids: CASRTSTSPLHF. CDR3 in DNA: TGTGCCAGCAGAACTTCGACTTCACCCCTCCACTTT.

The chain employs TRBV2 and TRBJ2-6; D unclear. The CDR3 runs 15 residues. The V end was cut by 4 bases, the J end by 4 bases, with 11 bases between. Per germline, CDR1 SNHLY and CDR2 FYNNEI. Here the CDR3 DNA reads TGTGCCAGCAGTGGACCCGTCCTGGGGGCCAACGTCCTGACTTTC. This codes for CASSGPVLGANVLTF. The entire variable domain, with the rest obtained from reference TRBV2 and TRBJ2-6, is as follows: EPEVTQTPSHQVTQMGQEVILRCVPISNHLYFYWYRQILGQKVEFLVSFYNNEISEKSEIFDDQFSVERPDGSNFTLKIRSTKLEDSAMYFCASSGPVLGANVLTFGAGSRLTVL.

CDR3: CATSDLGKGLSYEQYF. The CDR3 region has the DNA TGTGCCACCAGTGATTTGGGAAAAGGACTTTCCTACGAGCAGTACTTC. The chain uses TRBV24-1 and TRBJ2-7; TRBD2 might be the D (5 bases). The CDR3 runs to 16 residues. V lost 0 bases and J lost 1, with 12 bases in between. Germline V gene lookup returns CDR1 KGHDR and CDR2 SFDVKD.

This clonotype has more than one count but fewer than ten. This chain uses TRBV6-2 or TRBV6-3 with TRBJ1-1; no clear D. Germline V CDR1 and CDR2: MNHEY, SVGEGT. The CDR3 is made up of 13 amino acids. V was trimmed by 1 base and J by 11 bases, leaving 14 bases between them. The CDR3 bases are TGTGCCAGCAGTTACTACGGAAGCCTAGCTGCTTTCTTT. This sequence encodes CASSYYGSLAAFF.

CDR3 bases: TGTGCCAGCAGTGACTCGACTGTCAGCACAGATACGCAGTATTTT. Amino acid sequence: CASSDSTVSTDTQYF. The chain recombines TRBV6-4 with TRBJ2-3; D remains ambiguous. The CDR3 length is 15 residues. Germline V gene sequence: CDR1 MRHNA, CDR2 SNTAGT. V was cut by 0 bases and J by 0 bases, with 7 bases left in between.

This chain connects TRBV28 to TRBJ2-3; possibly TRBD2 for D (5 bases). This CDR3 has 14 amino acids. CDR1 is MDHEN, CDR2 SYDVKM, per germline. V was trimmed by 3 bases and J by 8 bases, leaving 15 bases between them. The CDR3 is CASSLLANGGTQYF. In nucleotides, the CDR3 is TGTGCCAGCAGTTTGTTGGCGAACGGAGGTACGCAGTATTTT. The complete variable domain, with remaining parts taken from reference TRBV28 and TRBJ2-3, reads DVKVTQSSRYLVKRTGEKVFLECVQDMDHENMFWYRQDPGLGLRLIYFSYDVKMKEKGDIPEGYSVSREKKERFSLILESASTNQTSMYLCASSLLANGGTQYFGPGTRLTVL.

This clonotype was picked up one time. The rearrangement uses TRBV12-3 or TRBV12-4 and TRBJ1-5; D is undetermined. Between the trimmed V and J ends, which lost 6 bases and 6 bases, there was a span of 12 bases. CDR3 length equals 13 residues. The CDR3 region is CASSPSTGQPQHF. The CDR3 DNA follows: TGTGCCAGCAGCCCCTCGACGGGTCAGCCCCAGCATTTT.

The V call is TRBV6-5, the J call TRBJ1-1, with unresolved D. Between the trimmed V and J ends, which lost 0 bases and 8 bases, there was a span of 13 bases. The CDR3 loop spans 14 amino acids. Germline assignment: CDR1 MNHEY and CDR2 SVGAGI. In DNA, the CDR3 is TGTGCCAGCAGTTACTCGAACTACGCGGTGGAAGCTTTCTTT. Residues: CASSYSNYAVEAFF.

This clonotype turned up a few times. The gene calls are TRBV6-1 and TRBJ2-5, with 11 bases matching TRBD2. The CDR3 has 15 amino acids. V shed 6 bases, J shed 5 bases, and the junction held 8 bases outside the gene matches. The germline CDR1 and CDR2 sequences are MNHNS and SASEGT. The CDR3 spells CASSSGTSGWETQYF. In DNA form, the CDR3 reads TGTGCCAGCAGCTCCGGGACTAGCGGTTGGGAGACCCAGTACTTC.

This clonotype was seen more than once but under ten times. This chain connects TRBV20-1 to TRBJ1-5; no clear D. Germline V gives CDR1 DFQATT, CDR2 SNEGSKA (reference sequence). The length of the CDR3 is 14 residues. V was trimmed by 0 bases and J by 5 bases, leaving 11 bases between them. CDR3 nucleotide sequence: TGCAGTGCTAGAGATGCCCAACGGGATCAGCCCCAGCATTTT. As protein: CSARDAQRDQPQHF.

The V and J genes are TRBV5-1 and TRBJ2-1, with a weak D call TRBD2 (5 bases). The germline V and J ends were trimmed by 5 bases and 10 bases, with 13 bases remaining between them. The CDR3 sequence is 12 residues long. Germline V gene lookup returns CDR1 SGHRS and CDR2 YFSETQ. The CDR3 coding sequence is TGCGCCAGCAGTCCCCAACTAGGAGAGCAGTTCTTC. Translation gives CASSPQLGEQFF.

This rearrangement joins TRBV20-1 to TRBJ2-5, with 10 bases aligning to TRBD1. V lost 3 bases, J lost 3 bases, and 4 bases stayed unmatched. The CDR3 covers 14 residues. Germline CDR1 DFQATT, CDR2 SNEGSKA (reference sequence). The CDR3: CSASAGTGEETQYF. The CDR3 nucleotides are TGCAGTGCTAGCGCCGGGACAGGGGAAGAGACCCAGTACTTC.

This clonotype is labeled large. The chain links TRBV15 to TRBJ1-1, with D hard to call. Germline V CDR1 and CDR2: LNHNV, YYDKDF (reference sequence). Trimming left V 0 bases short and J 1 base short, with 6 bases between. CDR3 length equals 14 residues. CDR3 DNA: TGTGCCACCAGCAGAGACAGATCGAACACTGAAGCTTTCTTT. Translation gives CATSRDRSNTEAFF.

This chain connects TRBV20-1 to TRBJ2-3; 8 bases fit TRBD2. V shed 6 bases, J shed 4 bases, and the junction held 12 bases outside the gene matches. CDR3 length: 15 amino acids. CDR1 DFQATT and CDR2 SNEGSKA come from the germline V gene (reference sequence). CDR3 nucleotides: TGCAGTGCCTCGAGCGGGAGCGCTCCCGCAGATACGCAGTATTTT. Protein: CSASSGSAPADTQYF.

The V and J genes are TRBV20-1 and TRBJ1-1; D unresolved. The germline V gene encodes CDR1 DFQATT and CDR2 SNEGSKA (reference sequence). V lost 6 bases, J lost 1 base, and 15 bases lay in between. The CDR3 runs to 14 residues. The CDR3 nucleotides are TGCAGTGCCCCCGACACCAATACGAACACTGAAGCTTTCTTT. Translating it yields CSAPDTNTNTEAFF.

This clonotype is large in the sample. The chain links TRBV15 to TRBJ1-3, with no clear D. Germline CDR1 is LNHNV and CDR2 is YYDKDF (reference sequence). V shed 3 bases and J shed 4 bases, with 10 bases lying between them. This CDR3 spans 14 amino acids. CDR3 nucleotide sequence: TGTGCCACCAGCAGCCGGACGGCCGGAAACACCATATATTTT. It translates to CATSSRTAGNTIYF.

This clonotype was seen only a few times. The V call is TRBV6-1, the J call TRBJ1-2, with 12 bases aligning to TRBD1. This CDR3 contains 14 residues. V lost 7 bases, J lost 8 bases, and 8 bases stayed unmatched. Germline V gene lookup returns CDR1 MNHNS and CDR2 SASEGT. The DNA for the CDR3 is TGTGCCAGCACCTTTGGGACAGGGGGCGGAGGCTACACCTTC. It codes for CASTFGTGGGGYTF.

The chain carries TRBV12-3 or TRBV12-4 and TRBJ1-1; D not certain. The V end lost 3 bases, the J end lost 1 base, and 9 bases lay between the germline ends. The CDR3 runs to 14 residues. The CDR3 spells CASSFGTRNTEAFF. CDR3 in DNA: TGTGCCAGCAGTTTCGGCACGAGGAACACTGAAGCTTTCTTT.